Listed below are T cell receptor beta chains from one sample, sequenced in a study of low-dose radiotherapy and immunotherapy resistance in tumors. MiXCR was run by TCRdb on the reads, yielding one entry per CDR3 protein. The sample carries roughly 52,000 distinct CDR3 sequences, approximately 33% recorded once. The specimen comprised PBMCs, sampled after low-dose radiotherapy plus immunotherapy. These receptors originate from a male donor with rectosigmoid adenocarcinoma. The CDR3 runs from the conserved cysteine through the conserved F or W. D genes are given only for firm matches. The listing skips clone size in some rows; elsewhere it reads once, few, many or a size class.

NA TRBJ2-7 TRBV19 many CASRTVAGDYEQYF TGTGCCAGTAGGACGGTGGCAGGAGACTACGAGCAGTACTTC
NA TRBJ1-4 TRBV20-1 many CSASEGGGEKLFF TGCAGTGCTAGTGAGGGAGGAGGCGAAAAACTGTTTTTT
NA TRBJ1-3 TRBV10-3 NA CAIRDSSGNTIYF TGTGCCATCAGGGACAGCTCTGGAAACACCATATATTTT
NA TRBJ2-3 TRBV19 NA CASSTYGGTDTQYF TGTGCCAGTAGTACCTATGGTGGCACAGATACGCAGTATTTT
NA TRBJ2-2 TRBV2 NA CASSEAAGQNTGELFF TGTGCCAGCAGTGAAGCGGCCGGACAGAACACCGGGGAGCTGTTTTTT
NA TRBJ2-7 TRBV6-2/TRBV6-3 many CASRRTLSYEQYF TGTGCCAGCAGGCGAACACTGTCCTACGAGCAGTACTTC
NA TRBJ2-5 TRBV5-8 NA CASSLVLQESGTQYF TGTGCCAGCAGCTTGGTACTCCAGGAGAGCGGGACCCAGTACTTC
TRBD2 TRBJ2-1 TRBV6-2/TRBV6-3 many CASSYERGGRNEQFF TGTGCCAGCAGTTACGAGCGGGGGGGCCGGAATGAGCAGTTCTTC
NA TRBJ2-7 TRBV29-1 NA CSVGEQRVGQYF TGCAGCGTTGGGGAGCAGCGAGTAGGGCAGTACTTC
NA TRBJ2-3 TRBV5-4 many CASSLITDTQYF TGTGCCAGCAGCTTAATCACAGATACGCAGTATTTT
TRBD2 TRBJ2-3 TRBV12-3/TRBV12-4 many CASSTWTSVGTDTQYF TGTGCCAGCAGTACCTGGACTAGCGTTGGCACAGATACGCAGTATTTT
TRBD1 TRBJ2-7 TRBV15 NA CATSRGGQGAYEQYF TGTGCCACCAGCAGAGGCGGACAGGGAGCCTACGAGCAGTACTTC
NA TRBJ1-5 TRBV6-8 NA CASSPRHSPGNQPQHF TGTGCCAGCAGTCCCAGGCACAGTCCGGGGAATCAGCCCCAGCATTTT
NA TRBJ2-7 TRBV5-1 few CASSLGGGQAYEQYF TGCGCCAGCAGCTTGGGGGGGGGGCAGGCCTACGAGCAGTACTTC
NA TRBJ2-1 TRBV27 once CATHAAGSSWNEQFF TGTGCCACCCATGCAGCCGGGAGTAGTTGGAATGAGCAGTTCTTC
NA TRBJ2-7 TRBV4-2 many CASSQEALDTPYEQYF TGTGCCAGCAGCCAAGAAGCTCTTGACACACCCTACGAGCAGTACTTC
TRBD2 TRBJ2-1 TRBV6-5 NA CASSFGGLAGPEQFF TGTGCCAGCAGTTTCGGGGGACTAGCGGGGCCCGAGCAGTTCTTC
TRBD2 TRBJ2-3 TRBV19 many CASSPVAGGPNTQYF TGTGCCAGTAGTCCGGTAGCGGGAGGGCCTAATACGCAGTATTTT
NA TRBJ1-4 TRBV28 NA CASSHSPLRTNEKLFF TGTGCCAGCAGCCACAGCCCATTGAGGACTAATGAAAAACTGTTTTTT
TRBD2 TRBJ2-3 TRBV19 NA CANERERTDTQYF TGTGCCAACGAGCGGGAACGCACAGATACGCAGTATTTT
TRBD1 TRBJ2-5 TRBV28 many CASSIFGGQSQETQYF TGTGCCAGCAGTATTTTTGGGGGACAGTCACAAGAGACCCAGTACTTC
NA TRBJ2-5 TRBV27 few CASSQGGIGETQYF TGTGCCAGCAGCCAGGGGGGGATAGGAGAGACCCAGTACTTC
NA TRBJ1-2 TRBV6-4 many CASKGPGAYGYTF TGTGCCAGCAAAGGCCCAGGGGCCTATGGCTACACCTTC
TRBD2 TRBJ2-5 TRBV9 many CASSVEWGGGETQYF TGTGCCAGCAGCGTAGAATGGGGGGGTGGAGAGACCCAGTACTTC
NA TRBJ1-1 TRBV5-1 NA CASSERWTTEAFF TGCGCCAGCAGCGAGAGATGGACGACTGAAGCTTTCTTT
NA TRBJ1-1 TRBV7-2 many CASSFDGVLRFGNTEAFF TGTGCCAGCAGCTTCGATGGGGTTTTACGGTTTGGCAACACTGAAGCTTTCTTT
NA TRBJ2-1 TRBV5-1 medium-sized CASSLAAGLNEQFF TGCGCCAGCAGCTTGGCGGCGGGCCTCAATGAGCAGTTCTTC
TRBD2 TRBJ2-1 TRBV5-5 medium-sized CASSLGLAGAPMGGNEQFF TGTGCCAGCAGCCTCGGACTAGCGGGGGCCCCCATGGGAGGCAATGAGCAGTTCTTC
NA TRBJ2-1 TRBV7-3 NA CASSIVQGNYNEQFF TGTGCCAGCAGCATAGTCCAGGGCAACTACAATGAGCAGTTCTTC
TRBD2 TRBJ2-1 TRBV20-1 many CSAPGLASTFF TGCAGTGCTCCGGGACTAGCGTCTACGTTCTTC
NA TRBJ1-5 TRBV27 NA CASSLSSQPYQPQHF TGTGCCAGCAGTTTATCATCGCAGCCATATCAGCCCCAGCATTTT
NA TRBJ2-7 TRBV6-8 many CASSYRVPGAGEQYF TGTGCCAGCAGTTATCGAGTGCCTGGGGCGGGGGAGCAGTACTTC
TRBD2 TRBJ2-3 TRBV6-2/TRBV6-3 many CASSSEVGGRGADTQYF TGTGCCAGCAGCTCGGAAGTAGGCGGGAGAGGTGCAGATACGCAGTATTTT
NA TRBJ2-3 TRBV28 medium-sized CASSSLQTSTDTQYF TGTGCCAGCAGTTCCTTGCAGACTAGCACAGATACGCAGTATTTT
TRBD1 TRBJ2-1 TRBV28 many CASRPRDRASNEQFF TGTGCCAGCAGACCCCGGGACAGGGCATCAAATGAGCAGTTCTTC